This is a list of T cell receptor beta chains from one sample in a study of blood T cell repertoires in COVID-19. Method: immunoSEQ multiplex PCR; TCRdb's copy keeps in-frame clones and lacks some. Among more than 90,000 clones listed, 75% to 90% were seen once. The source material was peripheral blood. These receptors were obtained from a man between 70 and 80 years old with acute or convalescent COVID-19. Both conserved end residues are part of each CDR3. The D gene is left open where the match is weak. Clone size appears in some rows only: once, few, many, or a class for an expanded clone.

clone_size d_call j_call v_call cdr3_aa cdr3_nt
. . TRBJ1-4 TRBV28 CASSSGGGNEKLFF TGTGCCAGCAGTTCTGGAGGCGGTAATGAAAAACTGTTTTTT
. . TRBJ1-3 TRBV11-3 CASSLGGQQPSGNTIYF TGTGCCAGCAGCTTAGGTGGACAGCAACCTTCTGGAAACACCATATATTTT
. . TRBJ2-1 TRBV5-1 CASSLNNEQFF TGCGCCAGCAGCCTAAACAATGAGCAGTTCTTC
. . TRBJ1-6 TRBV19 CASSLRENSPLHF TGTGCCAGTAGTTTGCGGGAGAATTCACCCCTCCACTTT
. TRBD1 TRBJ2-5 TRBV2 CATERDRGETQYF TGTGCCACCGAGCGGGACAGGGGAGAGACCCAGTACTTC
. . TRBJ1-1 TRBV9 CASSVTGNTEAFF TGTGCCAGCAGCGTCACAGGGAACACTGAAGCTTTCTTT
. . TRBJ2-1 TRBV5-4 CASTSGGGRNEQFF TGTGCCAGCACCTCGGGCGGGGGCCGGAATGAGCAGTTCTTC
once TRBD2 TRBJ2-1 TRBV11-3 CASSYGAGVFYEQFF TGTGCCAGCAGCTACGGAGCGGGGGTTTTCTATGAGCAGTTCTTC
. . TRBJ2-3 TRBV7-2 CASSPRPSTDTQYF TGTGCCAGCAGCCCGAGGCCTAGCACAGATACGCAGTATTTT
. TRBD1 TRBJ2-3 TRBV28 CASRPTGEDTQYF TGTGCCAGCAGGCCGACAGGGGAGGATACGCAGTATTTT
. TRBD1 TRBJ1-5 TRBV20-1 CSASSTGKSQPQHF TGCAGTGCTAGTTCGACAGGGAAGAGTCAGCCCCAGCATTTT
. . TRBJ1-5 TRBV18 CASSPGRGDQPQHF TGTGCCAGCTCCCCAGGGAGGGGTGATCAGCCCCAGCATTTT
. . TRBJ2-7 TRBV9 CASSVGASSYEQYF TGTGCCAGCAGCGTAGGGGCAAGCTCCTACGAGCAGTACTTC
. . TRBJ1-2 TRBV30 CAWSVVHAGNYGYTF TGTGCCTGGAGTGTAGTCCATGCGGGCAACTATGGCTACACCTTC
. . TRBJ1-4 TRBV7-2 CASSFRSGGSNEKLFF TGTGCCAGCAGCTTTCGGTCGGGGGGCTCCAATGAAAAACTGTTTTTT
. TRBD1 TRBJ2-1 TRBV27 CASGGTGSYNEQFF TGTGCCAGCGGAGGGACAGGGTCCTACAATGAGCAGTTCTTC
once . TRBJ1-2 TRBV11-2 CASTIPGQAYGYTF TGTGCCAGCACCATCCCGGGACAAGCCTATGGCTACACCTTC
. . TRBJ1-2 TRBV27 CASSNSGIYGYTF TGTGCCAGCAGTAATTCAGGGATCTATGGCTACACCTTC
once TRBD1 TRBJ1-5 TRBV10-3 CAISGQGNQPQHF TGTGCCATCAGTGGACAGGGGAATCAGCCCCAGCATTTT
. . TRBJ1-1 TRBV5-1 CASSLGEMNTEAFF TGCGCCAGCAGCTTGGGGGAGATGAACACTGAAGCTTTCTTT
. TRBD1 TRBJ1-3 TRBV6-5 CASSYGDRENTIYF TGTGCCAGCAGTTACGGGGACAGGGAAAACACCATATATTTT
. TRBD1 TRBJ1-1 TRBV27 CASRGDRVRDSEAFF TGTGCCAGCAGGGGCGACAGGGTTAGAGATTCTGAAGCTTTCTTT
. . TRBJ2-3 TRBV2 CASSEGRGTKDTQYF TGTGCCAGCAGTGAGGGGCGGGGAACTAAAGATACGCAGTATTTT
once . TRBJ2-1 TRBV24-1 CATSDSGTQQFF TGTGCCACCAGTGATTCGGGGACTCAGCAGTTCTTC
. . TRBJ2-3 TRBV29-1 CSVDRQLSTDTQYF TGCAGCGTAGACCGACAGCTAAGCACAGATACGCAGTATTTT
. TRBD1 TRBJ1-2 TRBV9 CASSVARTGASYGYTF TGTGCCAGCAGCGTAGCTCGGACAGGAGCTTCCTATGGCTACACCTTC
. . TRBJ1-6 TRBV7-3 CASSLTEGSPLHF TGTGCCAGCAGCTTAACGGAGGGGTCACCCCTCCACTTT
. TRBD1 TRBJ1-5 TRBV24-1 CATSDGRQGENQPQHF TGTGCCACCAGTGATGGTAGACAGGGGGAGAATCAGCCCCAGCATTTT
. TRBD2 TRBJ2-3 TRBV19 CASSIQYSGGGSDTQYF TGTGCCAGTAGTATCCAGTATAGCGGGGGAGGTTCAGATACGCAGTATTTT
. . TRBJ2-3 TRBV7-9 CASSADRTNTDTQYF TGTGCCAGCAGTGCGGACAGGACTAACACAGATACGCAGTATTTT
. . TRBJ1-1 TRBV7-6 CASSAQGSPVTEAFF TGTGCCAGCAGCGCACAGGGCAGCCCAGTCACTGAAGCTTTCTTT
few . TRBJ1-1 TRBV5-6 CASSRYRIQGAEAFF TGTGCCAGCAGCCGTTATCGGATCCAAGGGGCTGAAGCTTTCTTT
few TRBD1 TRBJ1-2 TRBV11-2 CASTSDRVLYGYTF TGTGCCAGCACCTCCGACAGGGTCCTTTATGGCTACACCTTC
. TRBD2 TRBJ2-7 TRBV5-1 CASSPVPGGLTIYEQYF TGCGCCAGCAGCCCCGTACCGGGAGGGCTTACGATCTACGAGCAGTACTTC
. TRBD1 TRBJ1-2 TRBV5-5 CASSLFDRGFYGYTF TGTGCCAGCAGCTTGTTTGACAGGGGGTTTTATGGCTACACCTTC
. . TRBJ2-2 TRBV19 CASSTGFPNTGELFF TGTGCCAGTAGCACGGGATTCCCGAACACCGGGGAGCTGTTTTTT
. . TRBJ1-4 TRBV6-5 CASRRDRAPNEKLFF TGTGCCAGCAGGAGGGATAGGGCACCGAATGAAAAACTGTTTTTT
. TRBD1 TRBJ1-1 TRBV27 CASSSGTAVFTEAFF TGTGCCAGCAGTTCTGGGACAGCCGTCTTTACTGAAGCTTTCTTT
. TRBD2 TRBJ2-5 TRBV20-1 CSASSGISETQYF TGCAGTGCTAGTAGCGGGATATCGGAGACCCAGTACTTC
once . TRBJ1-5 TRBV18 CASSPGTPNQPQHF TGTGCCAGCTCTCCGGGGACACCGAATCAGCCCCAGCATTTT
. . TRBJ1-4 TRBV5-4 CASSLGGFGTTNEKLFF TGTGCCAGCAGCTTGGGTGGGTTCGGGACAACTAATGAAAAACTGTTTTTT
. TRBD1 TRBJ1-1 TRBV28 CASSLTTGGRTEAFF TGTGCCAGCAGTTTGACAACAGGGGGCAGGACTGAAGCTTTCTTT
. . TRBJ1-2 TRBV5-6 CASSLALQQLNYGYTF TGTGCCAGCAGCTTGGCCCTGCAACAGCTTAACTATGGCTACACCTTC
. . TRBJ2-2 TRBV10-2 CASSVSAPGELFF TGCGCCAGCAGTGTGTCAGCTCCGGGGGAGCTGTTTTTT